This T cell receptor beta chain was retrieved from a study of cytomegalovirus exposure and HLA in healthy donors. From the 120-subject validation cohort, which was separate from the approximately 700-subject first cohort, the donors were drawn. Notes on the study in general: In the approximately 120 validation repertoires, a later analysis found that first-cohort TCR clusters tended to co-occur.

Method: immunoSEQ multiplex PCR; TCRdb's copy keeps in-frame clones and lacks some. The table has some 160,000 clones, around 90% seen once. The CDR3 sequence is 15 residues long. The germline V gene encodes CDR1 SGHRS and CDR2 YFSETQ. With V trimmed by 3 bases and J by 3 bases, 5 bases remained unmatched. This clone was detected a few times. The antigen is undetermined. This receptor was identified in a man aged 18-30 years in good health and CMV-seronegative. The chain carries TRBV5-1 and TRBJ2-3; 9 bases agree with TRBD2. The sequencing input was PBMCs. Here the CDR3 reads CASSSSGKSTDTQYF. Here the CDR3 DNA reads TGCGCCAGCAGCTCTAGCGGGAAGTCGACAGATACGCAGTATTTT. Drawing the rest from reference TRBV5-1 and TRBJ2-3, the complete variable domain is KAGVTQTPRYLIKTRGQQVTLSCSPISGHRSVSWYQQTPGQGLQFLFEYFSETQRNKGNFPGRFSGRQFSNSRSEMNVSTLELGDSALYLCASSSSGKSTDTQYFGPGTRLTVL.